This T cell receptor beta chain comes out of a study of blood T cells in healthy people across ages. This clonotype occurred once. The junction departs from germline at one end; a sequencing error may be responsible. Then a second PCR, running roughly 7 to 11 cycles, was carried out with a sample-barcoded 5' primer and a J-beta primer mix. Via MiXCR, TCRdb re-called the 5' RACE reads, giving one row per CDR3 protein. This table holds 1.5 million to 2 million distinct CDR3 sequences, approximately 28% found once. CDR1 is SGHRS, CDR2 YFSETQ, per germline. CDR3 size: 14 residues. The receptor was isolated from a woman under 40 in good health. Sample: blood. The rearrangement links TRBV5-1 to TRBJ1-2, with TRBD1 matching 10 bases. The DNA for the CDR3 is TGCGCCAACAGCTTGACAGGGGGCGACTATGGCTACACCTTC. Its translation is CANSLTGGDYGYTF.